This T cell receptor (beta chain) was found in a study of blood T cell repertoires in COVID-19. Study background: Sample material is recorded as cDNA or gDNA derived from T cells, B-cell-depleted T cells, or PBMCs.

The CDR3 length is 16 residues. Some clones are missing from TCRdb's copy, which holds only in-frame ones; the method was immunoSEQ multiplex PCR. Of some 320,000 clones listed, around 87% were seen once; the top ten hold about 5.7%. The chain links TRBV21-1 to TRBJ2-2; no DNA check was done on the table's D call, TRBD1. TRBV21-1 has pseudogene status. This receptor was identified in a young woman who had recovered from COVID-19. Sequencing used PBMCs or T cells enriched from blood (not recorded which). CDR3 loop: CASSKGCRVCTGELFF. The CDR3 DNA follows: TGTGCCAGCAGCAAAGGATGCAGGGTCTGCACCGGGGAGCTGTTTTTT.